One sample yielded the 6 T cell receptor beta chains listed below, sequenced in a study of T cell repertoires in cytomegalovirus infection. Their antigens are not known. MiXCR, run by TCRdb on the reads, gives a single entry per CDR3 protein. The sample lists about half a million distinct CDR3 sequences; under 45% were seen once. The sample in question was cultured PBMCs, obtained from culture after CMV antigen stimulation. The source is a human donor in good health (CMV status not recorded). Some clones in this sample may be carry-over from other donors' samples.

This clonotype showed up just a few times. The rearrangement links TRBV5-4 to TRBJ2-3; the D gene is possibly TRBD2 (5 bases). The CDR3 sequence is 16 residues long. The V gene's germline CDR1 is SGHNT and CDR2 YYREEE (reference sequence). Trimming removed 4 bases from V and 2 bases from J, with 17 bases in between. Here the CDR3 reads CASSRTPDGVTDTQYF. The CDR3 DNA reads as TGTGCCAGCAGCAGAACTCCGGACGGGGTCACAGATACGCAGTATTTT.

This clonotype was recorded at least ten times. The rearrangement uses TRBV7-6 and TRBJ2-3; D unclear. This CDR3 comprises 11 residues. V was cut by 6 bases and J by 3 bases, with 4 bases left in between. Germline V lookup: CDR1 SGHVS, CDR2 FNYEAQ. The CDR3 DNA reads as TGTGCCAGCAGTGTGACAGATACGCAGTATTTT. Protein sequence: CASSVTDTQYF.

This clonotype was counted only a few times. The V and J genes are TRBV7-2 and TRBJ2-2, with a possible D match to TRBD2 (7 bases). Germline V CDR1 and CDR2: SGHTA, FQGNSA. The CDR3 has 17 residues. Trimming pared 5 bases from V and 0 bases from J, leaving 16 bases between. CDR3 amino acids: CASSPWGGATNTGELFF. CDR3 bases: TGTGCCAGCAGCCCCTGGGGGGGGGCGACGAACACCGGGGAGCTGTTTTTT. Based on the CDR3 plus reference TRBV7-2 and TRBJ2-2, the full variable domain is GAGVSQSPSNKVTEKGKDVELRCDPISGHTALYWYRQSLGQGLEFLIYFQGNSAPDKSGLPSDRFSAERTGGSVSTLTIQRTQQEDSAVYLCASSPWGGATNTGELFFGEGSRLTVL.

The chain combines TRBV20-1 with TRBJ2-7, with 8 bases matching TRBD1. V gave up 5 bases and J gave up 4 bases; unmatched junction bases: 10. The germline V gene has CDR1 DFQATT and CDR2 SNEGSKA (reference sequence). This CDR3 is built from 14 residues. The CDR3 nucleotides are TGCAGTGCTCCGTCCCCAGGGGGCGCGTACGAGCAGTACTTC. Protein product: CSAPSPGGAYEQYF.

V gene TRBV2 combines with J gene TRBJ2-1; 9 nucleotides align to TRBD2. The CDR3 is 17 amino acids. V was pared by 5 bases and J by 7 bases, with 15 bases of the junction left unmatched. Germline loops: CDR1 SNHLY, CDR2 FYNNEI. The CDR3 loop is CASSPIGLSGRRNEQFF. DNA for the CDR3: TGTGCCAGCAGTCCTATAGGCCTTAGCGGGAGACGGAATGAGCAGTTCTTC.

V usage is TRBV7-2 and J usage is TRBJ1-1; TRBD1 matches at 7 bases. The ends lost 5 bases at V and 2 bases at J; junction bases unmatched: 5. CDR3 length: 14 amino acids. CDR1 and CDR2 (germline): SGHTA, FQGNSA. In nucleotides, the CDR3 is TGTGCCAGCAGCACACAGGGGTTAAACACTGAAGCTTTCTTT. Encoded protein: CASSTQGLNTEAFF.